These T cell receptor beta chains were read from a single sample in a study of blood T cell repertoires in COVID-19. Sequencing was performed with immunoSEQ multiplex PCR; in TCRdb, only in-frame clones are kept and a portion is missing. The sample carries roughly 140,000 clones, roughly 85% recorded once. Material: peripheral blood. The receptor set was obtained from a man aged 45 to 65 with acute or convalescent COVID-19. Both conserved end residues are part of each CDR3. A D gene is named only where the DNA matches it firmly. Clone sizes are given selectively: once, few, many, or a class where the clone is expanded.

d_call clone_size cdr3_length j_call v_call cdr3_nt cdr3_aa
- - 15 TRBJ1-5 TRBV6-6 TGTGCCAGCTCGATTCGGACAGTCATCAATCAGCCCCAGCATTTT CASSIRTVINQPQHF
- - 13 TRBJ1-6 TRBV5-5 TGTGCCAGCAGCATATACAGGGATTCACCCCTCCACTTT CASSIYRDSPLHF
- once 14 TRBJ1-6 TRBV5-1 TGCGCCAGCAGCTTGGGGCCCTATAATTCACCCCTCCACTTT CASSLGPYNSPLHF
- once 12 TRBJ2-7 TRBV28 TGTGCCAGCAGTGTCTTCTCCTACGAGCAGTACTTC CASSVFSYEQYF
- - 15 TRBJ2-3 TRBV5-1 TGCGCCAGCAGCTTGCGGGGGGCCGGCACAGATACGCAGTATTTT CASSLRGAGTDTQYF
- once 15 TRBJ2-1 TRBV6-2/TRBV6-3 TGTGCCAGCAGCTCCACTCGGCGGTCCTACAATGAGCAGTTCTTC CASSSTRRSYNEQFF
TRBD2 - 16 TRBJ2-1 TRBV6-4 TGTGCCAGCAGCACCTCGGCTAGCGGGTGGAGGGATGAGCAGTTCTTC CASSTSASGWRDEQFF
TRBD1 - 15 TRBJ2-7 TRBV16 TGTGCCAGCAGCCAATCCAGACAGGGAAGGAACGAGCAGTACTTC CASSQSRQGRNEQYF
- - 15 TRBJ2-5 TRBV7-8 TGTGCCAGCAGCTTAGAGGAGGGGGCCCAAGAGACCCAGTACTTC CASSLEEGAQETQYF
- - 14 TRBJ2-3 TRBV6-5 TGTGCCAGCAGACCCGGGACTGGCACAGATACGCAGTATTTT CASRPGTGTDTQYF
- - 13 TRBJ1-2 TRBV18 TGTGCCAGCTCCCCATCAGGGATAGATGGCTACACCTTC CASSPSGIDGYTF
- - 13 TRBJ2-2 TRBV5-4 TGTGCCAGCAGCTTTATAGACACCGGGGAGCTGTTTTTT CASSFIDTGELFF
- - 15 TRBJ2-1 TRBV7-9 TGTGCCAGCAGCTACCGGAGGGCCCTGAGCAATGAGCAGTTCTTC CASSYRRALSNEQFF
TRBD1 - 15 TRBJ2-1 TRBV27 TGTGCCAGCAGTGTGACAGGGGGCTCCTACAATGAGCAGTTCTTC CASSVTGGSYNEQFF
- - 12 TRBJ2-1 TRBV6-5 TGTGCCAGCAGAGATAGTTACAATGAGCAGTTCTTC CASRDSYNEQFF
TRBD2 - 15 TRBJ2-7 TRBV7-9 TGTGCCAGCAGCTCCCGACTAGCGGGGGACCATAAGCAGTACTTC CASSSRLAGDHKQYF
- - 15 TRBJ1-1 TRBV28 TGTGCCAGCAGCCCACGAGGGGCGGGAAACACTGAAGCTTTCTTT CASSPRGAGNTEAFF
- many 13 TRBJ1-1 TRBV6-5 TGTGCCAGCAGTTACGGCCGGAACACTGAAGCTTTCTTT CASSYGRNTEAFF
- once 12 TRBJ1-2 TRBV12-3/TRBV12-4 TGTGCCAGCAGTCAGGGCGACTATGGCTACACCTTC CASSQGDYGYTF
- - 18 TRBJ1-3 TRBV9 TGTGCCAGCAGCCCTCGTTTTATTAGCCGATCTTCTGGAAACACCATATATTTT CASSPRFISRSSGNTIYF
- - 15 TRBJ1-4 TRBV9 TGTGCCAGCAGCCCGAGCACGGCAACTAATGAAAAACTGTTTTTT CASSPSTATNEKLFF
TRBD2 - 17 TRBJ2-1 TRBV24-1 TGTGCCACCAGTGATTTGGGGACTAGCGGGAGGTACAATGAGCAGTTCTTC CATSDLGTSGRYNEQFF
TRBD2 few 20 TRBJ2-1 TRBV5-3 TGTGCCAGAAGCTCGGGACTAGCGGGGGAGTCATCCACCTCCCGAAATGAGCAGTTCTTC CARSSGLAGESSTSRNEQFF
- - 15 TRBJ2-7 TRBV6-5 TGTGCCAGCAGTTACTCGAACCTACGGGGCTACGAGCAGTACTTC CASSYSNLRGYEQYF
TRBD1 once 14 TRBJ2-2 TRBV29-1 TGCAGCACCTCCGGGACAGGAGAGCGCGGGGAGCTGTTTTTT CSTSGTGERGELFF
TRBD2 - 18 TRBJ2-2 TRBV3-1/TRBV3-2 TGTGCCAGCAGCCAAGATTTCCTAGCGGGATCGAACACCGGGGAGCTGTTTTTT CASSQDFLAGSNTGELFF
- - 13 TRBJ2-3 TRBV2 TGTGCCAGCAGCGAGTCCTTGGCAGATACGCAGTATTTT CASSESLADTQYF
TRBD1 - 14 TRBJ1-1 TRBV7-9 TGTGCCAGCAGCCAGGGGGCCGAGAACACTGAAGCTTTCTTT CASSQGAENTEAFF
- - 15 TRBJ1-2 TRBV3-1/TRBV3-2 TGTGCCAGCAGCCAAGTATCCAGAGACACCTATGGCTACACCTTC CASSQVSRDTYGYTF
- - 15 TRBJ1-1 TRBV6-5 TGTGCCAGCAGCGATCGGACGGACATGAACACTGAAGCTTTCTTT CASSDRTDMNTEAFF
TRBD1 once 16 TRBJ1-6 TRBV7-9 TGTGCCAGCAGCTTGGCACGGACAGGGTTTAATTCACCCCTCCACTTT CASSLARTGFNSPLHF
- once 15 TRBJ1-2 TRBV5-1 TGCGCCAGCAGCCAAACCTCGACAGGAGCCTATGGCTACACCTTC CASSQTSTGAYGYTF
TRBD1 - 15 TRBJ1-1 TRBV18 TGTGCCAGCTCACCTTCGACAGGGTTTGGCACTGAAGCTTTCTTT CASSPSTGFGTEAFF
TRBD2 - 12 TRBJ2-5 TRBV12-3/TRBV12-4 TGTGCCAGCAGTTTCGGGGGGGAGACCCAGTACTTC CASSFGGETQYF
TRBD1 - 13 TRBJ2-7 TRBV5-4 TGTGCCAGCAGCAAGGGACAGGGCTACGAGCAGTACTTC CASSKGQGYEQYF
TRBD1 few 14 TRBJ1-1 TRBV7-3 TGTGCCAGCAGCCTGACAGGGGAAGACACTGAAGCTTTCTTT CASSLTGEDTEAFF
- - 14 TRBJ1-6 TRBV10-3 TGTGCCATCAGCGAGGGGGGCACGAATTCACCCCTCCACTTT CAISEGGTNSPLHF
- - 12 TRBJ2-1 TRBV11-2 TGTGCCAGCAGTCCTCTCTACAATGAGCAGTTCTTC CASSPLYNEQFF
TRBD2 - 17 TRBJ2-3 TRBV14 TGTGCCAGCAGCCAAAAGCCCTTGGGAGGGAGTAGGCATACGCAGTATTTT CASSQKPLGGSRHTQYF
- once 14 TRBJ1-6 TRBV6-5 TGTGCCAGCAGCGGACAGAGCTATAATTCACCCCTCCACTTT CASSGQSYNSPLHF
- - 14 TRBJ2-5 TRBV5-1 TGCGCCAGCAGCACGGGACTTGGAAAAGAGACCCAGTACTTC CASSTGLGKETQYF
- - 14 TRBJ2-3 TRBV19 TGTGCCAGTAAACCGACGGGTCGCACAGATACGCAGTATTTT CASKPTGRTDTQYF
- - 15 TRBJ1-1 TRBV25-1 TGTGCCAGCAGTGAATATGCAGGTAGGAACACTGAAGCTTTCTTT CASSEYAGRNTEAFF
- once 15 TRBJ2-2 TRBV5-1 TGCGCCAGCAGGCAAGTGGTTGGAGGGACCGGGGAGCTGTTTTTT CASRQVVGGTGELFF
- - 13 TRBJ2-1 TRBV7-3 TGTGCCAGCAGCTCTACTAGCATCGATGAGCAGTTCTTC CASSSTSIDEQFF
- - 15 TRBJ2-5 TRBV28 TGTGCCAGCAGTTTAAGGCGTCTAGCCCCAGAGACCCAGTACTTC CASSLRRLAPETQYF
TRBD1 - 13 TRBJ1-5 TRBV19 TGTGCCAGTAGGGGACAGATTAATCAGCCCCAGCATTTT CASRGQINQPQHF
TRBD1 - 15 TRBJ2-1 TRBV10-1 TGCGCCAGCAGTGATGGGGGACAGGGTGGTATCGAGCAGTTCTTC CASSDGGQGGIEQFF
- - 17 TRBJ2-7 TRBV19 TGTGCCAGTAGTATAGATCTTCTGGGGCAGAGGTCCTACGAGCAGTACTTC CASSIDLLGQRSYEQYF
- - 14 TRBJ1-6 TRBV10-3 TGTGCCACACTGGACACAGGGATAGGTTCACCCCTCCACTTT CATLDTGIGSPLHF
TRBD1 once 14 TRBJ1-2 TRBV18 TGTGCCAGCTCACCACCGGGACAGAACTATGGCTACACCTTC CASSPPGQNYGYTF
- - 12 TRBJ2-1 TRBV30 TGTGCCTGGACCCTAGACCTCAATGAGCAGTTCTTC CAWTLDLNEQFF